This T cell receptor beta chain was captured by sequencing in a study of T cell changes during pregnancy in multiple sclerosis. Sequenced by immunoSEQ multiplex PCR; TCRdb stores in-frame clones only, minus some. The sample holds some 110,000 clones, roughly nine tenths seen once. The sequencing used peripheral blood, collected before pregnancy. This clonotype originated in a female donor with multiple sclerosis, enrolled in a pregnancy study.

The CDR3 DNA sequence: TGTGCCAGCAGCTTCAGCAGCGGGAGTAACTACGAGCAGTACTTC. Translation: CASSFSSGSNYEQYF. The chain joins TRBV7-2 to TRBJ2-7, with TRBD2 matching 8 bases. The junction had 7 bases not matched to a gene; V was cut back by 3 bases and J by 3 bases. Germline loops: CDR1 SGHTA, CDR2 FQGNSA. The CDR3 loop spans 15 amino acids.